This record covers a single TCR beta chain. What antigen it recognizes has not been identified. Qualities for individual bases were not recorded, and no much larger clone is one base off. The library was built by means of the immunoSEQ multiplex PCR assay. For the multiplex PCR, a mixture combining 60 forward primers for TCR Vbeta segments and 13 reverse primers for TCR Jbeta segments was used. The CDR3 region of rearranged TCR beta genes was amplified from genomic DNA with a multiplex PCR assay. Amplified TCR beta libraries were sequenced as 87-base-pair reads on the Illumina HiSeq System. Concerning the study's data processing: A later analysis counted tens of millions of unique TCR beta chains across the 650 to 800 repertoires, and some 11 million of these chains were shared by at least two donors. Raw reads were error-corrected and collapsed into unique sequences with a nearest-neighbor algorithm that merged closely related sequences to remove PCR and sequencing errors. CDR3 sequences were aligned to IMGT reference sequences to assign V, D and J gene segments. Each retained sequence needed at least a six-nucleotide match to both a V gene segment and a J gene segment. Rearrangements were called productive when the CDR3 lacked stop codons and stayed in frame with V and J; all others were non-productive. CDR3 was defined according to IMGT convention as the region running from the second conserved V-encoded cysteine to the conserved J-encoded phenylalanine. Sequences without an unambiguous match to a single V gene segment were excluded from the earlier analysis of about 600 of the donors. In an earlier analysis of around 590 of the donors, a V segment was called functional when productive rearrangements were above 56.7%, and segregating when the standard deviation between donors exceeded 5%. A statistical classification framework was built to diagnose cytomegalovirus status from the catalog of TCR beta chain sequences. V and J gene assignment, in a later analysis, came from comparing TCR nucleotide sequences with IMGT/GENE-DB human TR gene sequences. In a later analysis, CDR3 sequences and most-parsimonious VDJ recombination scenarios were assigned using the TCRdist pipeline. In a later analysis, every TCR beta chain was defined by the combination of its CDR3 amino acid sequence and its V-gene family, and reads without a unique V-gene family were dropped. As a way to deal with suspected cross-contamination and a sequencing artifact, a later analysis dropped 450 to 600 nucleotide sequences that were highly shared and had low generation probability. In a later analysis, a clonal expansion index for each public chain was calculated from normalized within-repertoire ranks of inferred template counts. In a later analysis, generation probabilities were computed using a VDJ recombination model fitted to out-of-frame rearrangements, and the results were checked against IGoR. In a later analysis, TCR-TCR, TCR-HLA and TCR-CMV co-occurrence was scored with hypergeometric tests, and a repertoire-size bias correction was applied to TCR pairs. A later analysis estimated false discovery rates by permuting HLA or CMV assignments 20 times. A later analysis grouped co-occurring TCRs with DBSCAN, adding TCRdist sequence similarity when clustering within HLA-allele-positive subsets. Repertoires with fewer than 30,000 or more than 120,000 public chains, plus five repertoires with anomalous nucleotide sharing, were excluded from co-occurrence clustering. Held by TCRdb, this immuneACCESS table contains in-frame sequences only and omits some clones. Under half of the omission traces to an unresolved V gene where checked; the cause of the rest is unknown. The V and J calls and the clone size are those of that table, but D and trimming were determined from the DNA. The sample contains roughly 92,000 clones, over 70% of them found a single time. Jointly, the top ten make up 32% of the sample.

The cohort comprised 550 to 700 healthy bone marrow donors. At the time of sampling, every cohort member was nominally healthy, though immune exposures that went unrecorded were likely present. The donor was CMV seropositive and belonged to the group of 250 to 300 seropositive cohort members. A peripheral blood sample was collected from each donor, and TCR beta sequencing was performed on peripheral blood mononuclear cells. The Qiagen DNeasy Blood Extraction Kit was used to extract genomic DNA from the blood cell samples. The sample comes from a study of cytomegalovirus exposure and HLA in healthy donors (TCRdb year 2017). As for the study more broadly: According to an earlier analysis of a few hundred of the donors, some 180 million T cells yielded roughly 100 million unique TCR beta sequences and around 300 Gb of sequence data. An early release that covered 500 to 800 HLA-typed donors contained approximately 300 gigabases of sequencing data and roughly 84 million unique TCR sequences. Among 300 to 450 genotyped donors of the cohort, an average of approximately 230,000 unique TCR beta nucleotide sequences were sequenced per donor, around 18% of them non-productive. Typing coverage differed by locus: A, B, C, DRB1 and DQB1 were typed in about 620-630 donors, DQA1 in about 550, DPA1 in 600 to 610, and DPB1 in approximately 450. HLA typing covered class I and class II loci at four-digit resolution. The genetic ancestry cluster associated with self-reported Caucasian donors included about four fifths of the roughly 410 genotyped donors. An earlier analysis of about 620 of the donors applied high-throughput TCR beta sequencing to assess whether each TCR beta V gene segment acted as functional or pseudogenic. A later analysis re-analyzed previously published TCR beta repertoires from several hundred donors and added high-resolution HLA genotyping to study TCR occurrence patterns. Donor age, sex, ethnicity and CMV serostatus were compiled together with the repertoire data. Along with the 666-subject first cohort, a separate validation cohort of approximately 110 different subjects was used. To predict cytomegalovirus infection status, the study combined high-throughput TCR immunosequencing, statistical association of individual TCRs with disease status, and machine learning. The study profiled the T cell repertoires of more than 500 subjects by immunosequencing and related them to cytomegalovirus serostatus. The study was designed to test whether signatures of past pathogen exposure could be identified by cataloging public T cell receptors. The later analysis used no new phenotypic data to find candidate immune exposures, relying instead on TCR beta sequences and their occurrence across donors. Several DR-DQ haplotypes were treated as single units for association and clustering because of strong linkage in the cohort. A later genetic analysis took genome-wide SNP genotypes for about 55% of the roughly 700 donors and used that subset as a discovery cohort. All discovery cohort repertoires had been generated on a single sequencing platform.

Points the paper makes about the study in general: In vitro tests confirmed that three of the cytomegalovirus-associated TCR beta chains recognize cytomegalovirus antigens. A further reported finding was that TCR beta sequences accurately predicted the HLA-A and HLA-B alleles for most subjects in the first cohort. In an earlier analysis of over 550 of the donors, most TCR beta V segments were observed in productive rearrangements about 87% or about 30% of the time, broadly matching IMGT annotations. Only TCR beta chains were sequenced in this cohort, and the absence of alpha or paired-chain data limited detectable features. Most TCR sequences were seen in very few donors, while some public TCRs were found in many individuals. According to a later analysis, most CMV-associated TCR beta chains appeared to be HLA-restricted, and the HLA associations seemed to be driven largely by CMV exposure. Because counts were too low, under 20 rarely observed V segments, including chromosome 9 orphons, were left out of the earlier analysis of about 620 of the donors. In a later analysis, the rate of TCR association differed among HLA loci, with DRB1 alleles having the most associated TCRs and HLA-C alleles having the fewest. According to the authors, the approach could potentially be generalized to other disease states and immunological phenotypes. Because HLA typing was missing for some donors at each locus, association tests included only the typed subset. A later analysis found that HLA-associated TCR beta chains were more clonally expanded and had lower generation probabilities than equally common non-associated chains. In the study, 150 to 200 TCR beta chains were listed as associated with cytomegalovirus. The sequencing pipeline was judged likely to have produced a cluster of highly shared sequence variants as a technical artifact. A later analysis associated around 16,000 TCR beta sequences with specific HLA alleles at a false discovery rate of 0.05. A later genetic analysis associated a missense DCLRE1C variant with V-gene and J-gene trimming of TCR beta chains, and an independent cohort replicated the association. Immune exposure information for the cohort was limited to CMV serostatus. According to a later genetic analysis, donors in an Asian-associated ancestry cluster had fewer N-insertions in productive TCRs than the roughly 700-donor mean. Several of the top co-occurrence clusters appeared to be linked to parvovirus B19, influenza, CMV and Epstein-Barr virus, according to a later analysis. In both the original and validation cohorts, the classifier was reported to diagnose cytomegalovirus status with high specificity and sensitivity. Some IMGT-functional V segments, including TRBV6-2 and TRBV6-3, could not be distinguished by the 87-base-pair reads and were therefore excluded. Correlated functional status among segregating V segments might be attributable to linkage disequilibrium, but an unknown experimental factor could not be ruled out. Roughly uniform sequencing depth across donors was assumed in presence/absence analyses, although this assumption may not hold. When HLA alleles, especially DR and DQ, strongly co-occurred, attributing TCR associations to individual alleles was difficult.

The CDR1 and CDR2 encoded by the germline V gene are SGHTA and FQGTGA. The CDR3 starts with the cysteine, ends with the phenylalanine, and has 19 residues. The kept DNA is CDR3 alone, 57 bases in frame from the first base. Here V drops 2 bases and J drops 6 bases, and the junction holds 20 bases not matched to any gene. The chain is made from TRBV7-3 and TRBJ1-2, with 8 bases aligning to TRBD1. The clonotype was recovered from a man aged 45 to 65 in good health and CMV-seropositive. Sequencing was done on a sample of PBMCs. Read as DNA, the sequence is TGTGCCAGCAGCTTATCATTGCCGGGACAGGAGGTACGTCCCGATGGCTACACCTTC. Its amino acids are CASSLSLPGQEVRPDGYTF.